This T cell receptor (beta chain) is drawn from a study of T-cell reconstitution after alpha-beta-depleted transplantation in children. During its preparation, the TCRbeta library received unique molecular identifiers. TCRdb redid the calling of the PCR reads with MiXCR, one entry per CDR3 protein. The sample includes some 500,000 distinct CDR3 sequences, roughly 33% of them seen just once. This material consisted of PBMCs from the stem cell graft donor, taken from the stem cell graft. The TCR comes from a human donor who donated a stem cell graft to a child with aplastic anemia.

The CDR3 loop reads CASSYSATQLPGELFF. In DNA, the CDR3 is TGTGCCAGCAGTTACTCGGCGACTCAGCTTCCCGGGGAGCTGTTTTTT. V gene TRBV6-2 or TRBV6-3 combines with J gene TRBJ2-2; no clear D. Germline CDR1 MNHEY, CDR2 SVGEGT. Trimming cost V 0 bases and J 6 bases, with 14 bases left between them. The CDR3 loop spans 16 amino acids.